This T cell receptor (beta chain) was documented in a study of blood T cells in healthy people across ages. The study's findings and limits: Leaving the PBMCs unsorted stopped any conclusive comparison of naive versus antigen-experienced cells.

Next came a second PCR, run for about 7 to 12 cycles, which used a sample-barcoded 5' primer along with a J-beta primer mix. Each cDNA molecule received a tag from a template-switch adaptor that had 12 random nucleotides. TCRdb fed the 5' RACE reads into MiXCR, producing one record per CDR3 protein. The sample lists 1.8 million or so distinct CDR3 sequences, roughly two fifths occurring once. This CDR3 region has 16 residues. Between the trimmed V and J ends, which lost 6 bases and 5 bases, there was a span of 25 bases. Germline V gives CDR1 DFQATT, CDR2 SNEGSKA (reference sequence). Of note for this clonotype: What it binds is unknown.

This sequence originates from a human donor in good health. The chain links TRBV20-1 to TRBJ1-1; perhaps TRBD1 as D (5 bases). Sequencing input: blood. This chain's CDR3 is CSAAGASHPPWTEAFF. CDR3 coding DNA: TGCAGTGCGGCCGGGGCATCTCACCCTCCATGGACTGAAGCTTTCTTT.